The rows below give T cell receptor beta chains drawn from one sample of a study of T cell responses to AZD1222 COVID-19 vaccine. TCRdb keeps only in-frame clones here, not all; method: immunoSEQ multiplex PCR. This table holds about 130,000 clones, 90% found once. The input for sequencing was peripheral blood, taken on day 0 of AZD1222 vaccination. The receptors originated from an adult in good health. Both conserved end residues are part of each CDR3. D genes are given only for firm matches. Clone size is given for some rows only: seen once, a few or many times, or a class if the clone is expanded.

j_gene: TRBJ1-1; v_gene: TRBV29-1; abundance: NA; d_gene: NA; CDR3nt: TGCAGCGGGGAAATGAACACTGAAGCTTTCTTT; CDR3aa: CSGEMNTEAFF
j_gene: TRBJ1-2; v_gene: TRBV6-5; abundance: NA; d_gene: NA; CDR3nt: TGTGCCAGCAGTTACAGGGACCCCCAGCTCCATGGCTACACCTTC; CDR3aa: CASSYRDPQLHGYTF
j_gene: TRBJ2-3; v_gene: TRBV7-3; abundance: NA; d_gene: TRBD1; CDR3nt: TGTGCCAGCAGTTATCGGACAGGGACCGCAGATACGCAGTATTTT; CDR3aa: CASSYRTGTADTQYF
j_gene: TRBJ2-1; v_gene: TRBV12-5; abundance: NA; d_gene: TRBD2; CDR3nt: TGTGCTAGTGGTTTGGTTCTTAGCGGGCAGAACTCCTACAATGAGCAGTTCTTC; CDR3aa: CASGLVLSGQNSYNEQFF
j_gene: TRBJ1-4; v_gene: TRBV4-3; abundance: NA; d_gene: TRBD1; CDR3nt: TGCGCCAGCAGCCAAGAGAGCGTGGGACAGGGTGAAAAACTGTTTTTT; CDR3aa: CASSQESVGQGEKLFF
j_gene: TRBJ1-5; v_gene: TRBV4-1; abundance: NA; d_gene: NA; CDR3nt: TGCGCCAGCAGCCAAGGGTATCAGCCCCAGCATTTT; CDR3aa: CASSQGYQPQHF
j_gene: TRBJ2-1; v_gene: TRBV29-1; abundance: NA; d_gene: NA; CDR3nt: TGCAGCGTTGAAGGGGACTCCCCCTCCTACAATGAGCAGTTCTTC; CDR3aa: CSVEGDSPSYNEQFF
j_gene: TRBJ2-1; v_gene: TRBV14; abundance: NA; d_gene: NA; CDR3nt: TGTGCCAGCAGTCCGGACTGGGCCTACAATGAGCAGTTCTTC; CDR3aa: CASSPDWAYNEQFF
j_gene: TRBJ1-6; v_gene: TRBV9; abundance: NA; d_gene: TRBD1; CDR3nt: TGTGCCAGCAGCGTAGGTCTCAGGGGGGTAATGAATTCACCCCTCCACTTT; CDR3aa: CASSVGLRGVMNSPLHF
j_gene: TRBJ2-2; v_gene: TRBV19; abundance: NA; d_gene: NA; CDR3nt: TGTGCCAGTAGTGCCCGGACTAACCCTCCCGGGGAGCTGTTTTTT; CDR3aa: CASSARTNPPGELFF
j_gene: TRBJ1-6; v_gene: TRBV6-5; abundance: NA; d_gene: NA; CDR3nt: TGTGCCAGCAGCGGGACTAAGGATTCACCCCTCCACTTT; CDR3aa: CASSGTKDSPLHF
j_gene: TRBJ2-2; v_gene: TRBV5-4; abundance: NA; d_gene: TRBD2; CDR3nt: TGTGCCAGCATGGGGGGGACCGGGGAGCTGTTTTTT; CDR3aa: CASMGGTGELFF
j_gene: TRBJ1-1; v_gene: TRBV4-3; abundance: NA; d_gene: TRBD1; CDR3nt: TGCGCCAGCAGCCAAGGCTATGGGTTAGGACAGGGGGGGACTGAAGCTTTCTTT; CDR3aa: CASSQGYGLGQGGTEAFF
j_gene: TRBJ2-1; v_gene: TRBV18; abundance: NA; d_gene: TRBD2; CDR3nt: TGTGCCAGCTCACCACCGGCGGGACTAGCGGGGGGAGGTCGATACAATGAGCAGTTCTTC; CDR3aa: CASSPPAGLAGGGRYNEQFF
j_gene: TRBJ2-7; v_gene: TRBV19; abundance: NA; d_gene: NA; CDR3nt: TGTGCCAGTAGTATGGGGCCGGGGGCCTACGAGCAGTACTTC; CDR3aa: CASSMGPGAYEQYF
j_gene: TRBJ1-6; v_gene: TRBV3-1/TRBV3-2; abundance: NA; d_gene: NA; CDR3nt: TGTGCCAGCAGCCCAACAGGGTGGGGGTATTCACCCCTCCACTTT; CDR3aa: CASSPTGWGYSPLHF
j_gene: TRBJ1-6; v_gene: TRBV6-5; abundance: once; d_gene: NA; CDR3nt: TGTGCCAGCAGTTTAGCCAGGGTTACCTCACCCCTCCACTTT; CDR3aa: CASSLARVTSPLHF
j_gene: TRBJ2-2; v_gene: TRBV27; abundance: NA; d_gene: NA; CDR3nt: TGTGCCAGCCGTCCCTACTCTGGGCAGGGTAGCACCGGGGAGCTGTTTTTT; CDR3aa: CASRPYSGQGSTGELFF
j_gene: TRBJ1-2; v_gene: TRBV28; abundance: NA; d_gene: TRBD1; CDR3nt: TGTGCCAGCTACAATCAGGGACAGTTAGCTGGCTACACCTTC; CDR3aa: CASYNQGQLAGYTF
j_gene: TRBJ1-1; v_gene: TRBV3-1/TRBV3-2; abundance: NA; d_gene: NA; CDR3nt: TGTGCCAGCAGCCCCGGGAGCACTATCATGAACACTGAAGCTTTCTTT; CDR3aa: CASSPGSTIMNTEAFF
j_gene: TRBJ1-2; v_gene: TRBV7-2; abundance: NA; d_gene: NA; CDR3nt: TGTGCCAGCAGCTTAGACAGGGTTGGTGGCTACACCTTC; CDR3aa: CASSLDRVGGYTF
j_gene: TRBJ1-1; v_gene: TRBV9; abundance: NA; d_gene: NA; CDR3nt: TGTGCCAGCAGCGCCCCCGGCGGGCGGCAAGCTTTCTTT; CDR3aa: CASSAPGGRQAFF
j_gene: TRBJ1-1; v_gene: TRBV3-1/TRBV3-2; abundance: NA; d_gene: TRBD1; CDR3nt: TGTGCCAGCAGCCCTCAGGGGGCCCCTGAAGCTTTCTTT; CDR3aa: CASSPQGAPEAFF
j_gene: TRBJ2-3; v_gene: TRBV3-1/TRBV3-2; abundance: NA; d_gene: NA; CDR3nt: TGTGCCAGCAGCCAAGAAGGCGGGGCGCAGTATTTT; CDR3aa: CASSQEGGAQYF
j_gene: TRBJ2-7; v_gene: TRBV11-2; abundance: NA; d_gene: TRBD2; CDR3nt: TGTGCCAGCAGCCCGGGGGGGGCTATCTCCTACGAGCAGTACTTC; CDR3aa: CASSPGGAISYEQYF
j_gene: TRBJ1-1; v_gene: TRBV30; abundance: NA; d_gene: TRBD1; CDR3nt: TGTGCCTGGAGGGCCCGGAAGGGGGCCTCTGAAGCTTTCTTT; CDR3aa: CAWRARKGASEAFF
j_gene: TRBJ1-2; v_gene: TRBV24-1; abundance: NA; d_gene: NA; CDR3nt: TGTGCCACCAGTGATTTAGGCAGGGCTGATGGCTACACCTTC; CDR3aa: CATSDLGRADGYTF
j_gene: TRBJ2-5; v_gene: TRBV7-3; abundance: NA; d_gene: NA; CDR3nt: TGTGCCAGCAGCAATCAACTAGTTTGGGAGACCCAGTACTTC; CDR3aa: CASSNQLVWETQYF